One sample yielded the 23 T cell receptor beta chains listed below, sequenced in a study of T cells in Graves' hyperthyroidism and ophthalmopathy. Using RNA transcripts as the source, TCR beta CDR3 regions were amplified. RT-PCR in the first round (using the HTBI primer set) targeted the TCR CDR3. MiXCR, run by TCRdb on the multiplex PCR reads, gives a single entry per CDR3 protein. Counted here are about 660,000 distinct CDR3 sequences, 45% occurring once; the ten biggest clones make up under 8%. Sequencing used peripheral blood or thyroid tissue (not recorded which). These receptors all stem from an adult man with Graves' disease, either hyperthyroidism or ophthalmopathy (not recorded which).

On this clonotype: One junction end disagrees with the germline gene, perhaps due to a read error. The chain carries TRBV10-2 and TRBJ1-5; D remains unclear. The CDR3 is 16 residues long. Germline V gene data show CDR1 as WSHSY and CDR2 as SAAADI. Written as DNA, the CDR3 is TGTGCCAGCAGTTACGATAGGACGGAGGAGAATCAGCCCCAGCATTTT. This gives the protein CASSYDRTEENQPQHF.

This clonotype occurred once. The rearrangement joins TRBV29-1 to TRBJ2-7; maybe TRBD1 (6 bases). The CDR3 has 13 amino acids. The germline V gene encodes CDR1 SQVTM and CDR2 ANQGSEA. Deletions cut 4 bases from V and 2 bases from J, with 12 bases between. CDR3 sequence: CSVAEGGTYEQYF. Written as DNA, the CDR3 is TGCAGCGTTGCTGAAGGGGGAACCTACGAGCAGTACTTC.

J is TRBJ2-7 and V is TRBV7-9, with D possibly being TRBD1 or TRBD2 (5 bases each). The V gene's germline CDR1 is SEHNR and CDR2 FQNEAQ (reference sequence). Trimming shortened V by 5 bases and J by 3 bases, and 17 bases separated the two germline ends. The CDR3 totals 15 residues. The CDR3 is CASSASGTDGYEQYF. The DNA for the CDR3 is TGTGCCAGCAGCGCTTCCGGGACGGATGGCTACGAGCAGTACTTC.

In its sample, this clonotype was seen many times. This chain's CDR3 is CASRGSNQPQHF. The CDR3 coding sequence is TGTGCCAGCCGGGGTAGCAATCAGCCCCAGCATTTT. The rearrangement joins TRBV2 to TRBJ1-5; D is unclear. The CDR3 has 12 residues. V shed 8 bases and J shed 0 bases, with 5 bases lying between them. Germline V gene lookup returns CDR1 SNHLY and CDR2 FYNNEI.

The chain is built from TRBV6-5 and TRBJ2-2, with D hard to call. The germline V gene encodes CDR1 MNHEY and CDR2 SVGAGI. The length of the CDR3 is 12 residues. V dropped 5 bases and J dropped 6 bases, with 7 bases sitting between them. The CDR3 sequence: CASSSVPGELFF. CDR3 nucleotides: TGTGCCAGCAGTAGTGTTCCCGGGGAGCTGTTTTTT.

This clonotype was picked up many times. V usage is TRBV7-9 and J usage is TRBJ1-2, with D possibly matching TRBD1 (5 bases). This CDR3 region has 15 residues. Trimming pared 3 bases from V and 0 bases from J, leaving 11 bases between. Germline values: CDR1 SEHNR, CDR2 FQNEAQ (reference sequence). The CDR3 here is CASSLGETANYGYTF. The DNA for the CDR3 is TGTGCCAGCAGCTTGGGAGAGACAGCTAACTATGGCTACACCTTC.

The CDR3 DNA is TGCGCCAGCAGGTACCGGGACAGCCTTGCCCACGAGCAGTACTTC. It yields the protein CASRYRDSLAHEQYF. The chain is built from TRBV5-1 and TRBJ2-7; 7 bases line up with TRBD1. After removal of 5 bases from V and 5 bases from J, the junction contained 13 bases not matched to a gene. The V gene's germline CDR1 is SGHRS and CDR2 YFSETQ. The CDR3 length is 15 residues.

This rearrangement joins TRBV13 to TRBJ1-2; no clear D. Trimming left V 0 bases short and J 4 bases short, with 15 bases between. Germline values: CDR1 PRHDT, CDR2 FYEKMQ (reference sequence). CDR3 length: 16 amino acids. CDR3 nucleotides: TGTGCCAGCAGCTTAGGCGGAGGCGGAGGAGTCTATGGCTACACCTTC. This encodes CASSLGGGGGVYGYTF.

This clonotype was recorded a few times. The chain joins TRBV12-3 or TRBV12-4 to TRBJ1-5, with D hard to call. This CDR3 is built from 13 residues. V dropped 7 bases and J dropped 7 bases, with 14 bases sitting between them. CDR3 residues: CASTYRVGQPQHF. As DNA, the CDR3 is TGTGCCAGCACCTACCGAGTGGGCCAGCCCCAGCATTTT.

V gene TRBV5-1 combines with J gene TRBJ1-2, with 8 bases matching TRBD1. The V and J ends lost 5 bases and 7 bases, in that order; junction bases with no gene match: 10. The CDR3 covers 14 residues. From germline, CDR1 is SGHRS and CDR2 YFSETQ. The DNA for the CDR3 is TGCGCCAGCAGGACAGCAGGGGGCATAGGTGGCTACACCTTC. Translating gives CASRTAGGIGGYTF.

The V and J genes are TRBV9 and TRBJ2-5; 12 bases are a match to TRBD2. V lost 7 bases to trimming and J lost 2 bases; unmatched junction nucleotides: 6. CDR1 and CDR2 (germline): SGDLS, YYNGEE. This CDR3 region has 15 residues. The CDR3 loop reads CASGRLAGAQETQYF. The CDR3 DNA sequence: TGTGCCAGCGGCAGACTAGCGGGGGCTCAAGAGACCCAGTACTTC.

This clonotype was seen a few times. CDR3 in amino acids: CASSIRSSLAGAEQYF. CDR3 in DNA: TGTGCCAGTAGTATCAGGTCGTCGCTAGCGGGAGCCGAGCAGTACTTC. This chain connects TRBV19 to TRBJ2-7; the match to TRBD2 covers 10 bases. The CDR3 runs 16 residues. In germline, CDR1 is LNHDA, CDR2 SQIVND (reference sequence). After removal of 3 bases from V and 6 bases from J, the junction contained 11 bases not matched to a gene.

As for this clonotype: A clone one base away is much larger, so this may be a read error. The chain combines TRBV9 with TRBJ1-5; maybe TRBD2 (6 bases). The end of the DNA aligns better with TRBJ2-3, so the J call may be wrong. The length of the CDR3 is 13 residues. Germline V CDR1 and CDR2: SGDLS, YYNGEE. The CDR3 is CASRRGRDQPQYF. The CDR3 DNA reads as TGTGCCAGCAGACGGGGGAGAGATCAGCCCCAGTATTTT.

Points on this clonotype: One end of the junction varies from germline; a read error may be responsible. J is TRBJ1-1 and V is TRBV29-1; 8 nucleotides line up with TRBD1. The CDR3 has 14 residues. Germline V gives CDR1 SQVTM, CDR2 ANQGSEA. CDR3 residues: CASTRTGQSTEAFF. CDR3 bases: TGTGCCAGTACCCGGACAGGGCAAAGCACTGAAGCTTTCTTT.

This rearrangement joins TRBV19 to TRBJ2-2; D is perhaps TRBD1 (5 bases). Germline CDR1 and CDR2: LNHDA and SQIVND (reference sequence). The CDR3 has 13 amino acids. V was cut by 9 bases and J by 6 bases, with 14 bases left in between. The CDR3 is CARRMTAPGELFF. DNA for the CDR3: TGTGCCAGAAGGATGACAGCCCCCGGGGAGCTGTTTTTT.

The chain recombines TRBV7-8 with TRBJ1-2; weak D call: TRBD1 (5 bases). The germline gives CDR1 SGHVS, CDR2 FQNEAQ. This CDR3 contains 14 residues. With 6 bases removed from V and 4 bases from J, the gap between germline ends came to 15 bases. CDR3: CASSKQEDFYGYTF. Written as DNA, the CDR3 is TGTGCCAGCAGTAAACAGGAAGACTTCTATGGCTACACCTTC.

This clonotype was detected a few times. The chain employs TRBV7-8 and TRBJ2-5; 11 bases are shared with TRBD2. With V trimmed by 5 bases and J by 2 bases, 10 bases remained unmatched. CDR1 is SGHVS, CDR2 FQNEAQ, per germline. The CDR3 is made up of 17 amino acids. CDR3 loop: CASSPSTSGVGQETQYF. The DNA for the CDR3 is TGTGCCAGCAGCCCCTCGACTAGCGGGGTTGGTCAAGAGACCCAGTACTTC.

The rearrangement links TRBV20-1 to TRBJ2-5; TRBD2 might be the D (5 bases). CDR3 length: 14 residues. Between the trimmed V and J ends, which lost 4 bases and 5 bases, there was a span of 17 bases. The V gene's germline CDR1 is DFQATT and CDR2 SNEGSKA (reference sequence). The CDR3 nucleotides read TGCAGTGCTATATCAACGACGGGCGGGGAGACCCAGTACTTC. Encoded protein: CSAISTTGGETQYF.

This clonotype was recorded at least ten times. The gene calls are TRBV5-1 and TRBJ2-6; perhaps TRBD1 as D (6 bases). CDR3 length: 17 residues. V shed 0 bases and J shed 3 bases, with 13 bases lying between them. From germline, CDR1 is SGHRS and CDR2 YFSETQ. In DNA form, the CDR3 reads TGCGCCAGCAGCTTGGAGGTACAGGGCGGTGGGGCCAACGTCCTGACTTTC. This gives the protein CASSLEVQGGGANVLTF.

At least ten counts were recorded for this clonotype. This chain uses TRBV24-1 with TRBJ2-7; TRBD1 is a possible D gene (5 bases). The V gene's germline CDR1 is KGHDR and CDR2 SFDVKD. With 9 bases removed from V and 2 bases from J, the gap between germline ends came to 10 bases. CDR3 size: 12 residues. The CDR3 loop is CATGAGPYEQYF. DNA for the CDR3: TGTGCCACCGGGGCAGGCCCCTACGAGCAGTACTTC.

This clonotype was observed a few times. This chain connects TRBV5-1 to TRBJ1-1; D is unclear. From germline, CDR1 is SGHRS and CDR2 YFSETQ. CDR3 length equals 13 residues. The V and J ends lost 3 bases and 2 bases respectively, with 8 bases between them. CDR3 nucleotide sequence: TGCGCCAGCAGCTGGGAACATAACACTGAAGCTTTCTTT. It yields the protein CASSWEHNTEAFF.

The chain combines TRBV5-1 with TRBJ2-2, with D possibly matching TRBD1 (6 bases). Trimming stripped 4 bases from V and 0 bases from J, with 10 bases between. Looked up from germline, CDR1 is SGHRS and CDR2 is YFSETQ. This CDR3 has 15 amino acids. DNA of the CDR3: TGCGCCAGCAGCCACAGGGTCGCGAACACCGGGGAGCTGTTTTTT. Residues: CASSHRVANTGELFF.

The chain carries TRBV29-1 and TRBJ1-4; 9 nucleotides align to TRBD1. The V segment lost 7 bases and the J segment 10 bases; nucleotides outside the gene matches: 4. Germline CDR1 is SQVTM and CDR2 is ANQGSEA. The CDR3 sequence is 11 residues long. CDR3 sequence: CSAVTGGKLFF. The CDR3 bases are TGCAGCGCAGTGACAGGGGGAAAACTGTTTTTT.